This is a list of T cell receptor beta chains from one sample in a study of CD8 T cells in ankylosing spondylitis. TCRdb reanalysed the 5' RACE reads using MiXCR and keeps one entry per CDR3 protein. Of under 150,000 distinct CDR3 sequences listed, 6.5% to 8.5% were seen once; the top ten hold under 7.5%. Sequencing was performed on synovial fluid, either unsorted or a sorted T cell fraction (not recorded which). These receptors all stem from a male donor with ankylosing spondylitis. The CDR3 runs from the conserved cysteine through the conserved F or W. Fields, in order: J gene, CDR3 length, D gene, V gene, clone size, CDR3 DNA, CDR3 protein. D genes are given only for firm matches. Rows may omit the clone size; those that give it use once, few, many or a size class.

J gene: TRBJ2-7; CDR3 length: 13; D gene: NA; V gene: TRBV6-6; clone size: NA; CDR3 DNA: TGTGCCAGCAGTTACGGGTATACCTACGAGCAGTACTTC; CDR3 protein: CASSYGYTYEQYF
J gene: TRBJ2-1; CDR3 length: 13; D gene: NA; V gene: TRBV27; clone size: many; CDR3 DNA: TGTGCCAGCACCTCGGGATCTTACAATGAGCAGTTCTTC; CDR3 protein: CASTSGSYNEQFF
J gene: TRBJ1-5; CDR3 length: 14; D gene: TRBD1; V gene: TRBV29-1; clone size: few; CDR3 DNA: TGCAGCGTCTCGGTTCGACAGGGGGACCAGCCCCAGCATTTT; CDR3 protein: CSVSVRQGDQPQHF
J gene: TRBJ1-1; CDR3 length: 14; D gene: NA; V gene: TRBV7-2; clone size: many; CDR3 DNA: TGTGCCAGCAGCTTATCTCTTCCCGGGGGTTTGGCTTTCTTT; CDR3 protein: CASSLSLPGGLAFF
J gene: TRBJ1-1; CDR3 length: 21; D gene: NA; V gene: TRBV7-2; clone size: many; CDR3 DNA: TGTGCCAGCAGCTTAGCGCGCTTTAGGGTTTCCCCTGGAACTTTGAACACTGAAGCTTTCTTT; CDR3 protein: CASSLARFRVSPGTLNTEAFF
J gene: TRBJ2-7; CDR3 length: 12; D gene: NA; V gene: TRBV29-1; clone size: medium-sized; CDR3 DNA: TGCAGCGTTCAAGGGGGGGCGAACGAGCAGTACTTC; CDR3 protein: CSVQGGANEQYF
J gene: TRBJ1-1; CDR3 length: 13; D gene: NA; V gene: TRBV5-1; clone size: many; CDR3 DNA: TGCGCCAGCAGCTTCCGGGCGGACACTGAAGCTTTCTTT; CDR3 protein: CASSFRADTEAFF
J gene: TRBJ1-2; CDR3 length: 15; D gene: TRBD1; V gene: TRBV24-1; clone size: many; CDR3 DNA: TGTGCCACCAGTGATTTTACTCGGCAGGGGGAAGGCTACACCTTC; CDR3 protein: CATSDFTRQGEGYTF
J gene: TRBJ1-2; CDR3 length: 14; D gene: NA; V gene: TRBV30; clone size: NA; CDR3 DNA: TGTGCCTGGAGCCCTTGGGCGTCTCCCTATGGCTACACCTTC; CDR3 protein: CAWSPWASPYGYTF
J gene: TRBJ2-3; CDR3 length: 12; D gene: TRBD1; V gene: TRBV12-3/TRBV12-4; clone size: NA; CDR3 DNA: TGTGCCAGCAGTACAGGGGCGGCTACGCAGTATTTT; CDR3 protein: CASSTGAATQYF
J gene: TRBJ1-2; CDR3 length: 15; D gene: TRBD1; V gene: TRBV4-1; clone size: NA; CDR3 DNA: TGCGCCAGCAGCCAAGATTGGACAGGGCCCTATGGCTACACCTTC; CDR3 protein: CASSQDWTGPYGYTF
J gene: TRBJ2-6; CDR3 length: 10; D gene: NA; V gene: TRBV2; clone size: many; CDR3 DNA: TGTGCCAGCGGAGGCAACGTCCTGACTTTC; CDR3 protein: CASGGNVLTF
J gene: TRBJ2-1; CDR3 length: 16; D gene: NA; V gene: TRBV20-1; clone size: many; CDR3 DNA: TGCAGTGCTAGAGGCTATCGAGTGTCCCCCTACAATGAGCAGTTCTTC; CDR3 protein: CSARGYRVSPYNEQFF
J gene: TRBJ1-2; CDR3 length: 15; D gene: TRBD1; V gene: TRBV4-1; clone size: many; CDR3 DNA: TGCGCCAGCAGCCCCCCTAGGACAGGGAGTTATGGCTACACCTTC; CDR3 protein: CASSPPRTGSYGYTF
J gene: TRBJ2-7; CDR3 length: 12; D gene: NA; V gene: TRBV5-1; clone size: many; CDR3 DNA: TGCGCCAGCAGTTTATATTGGGGAGAGCAGTACTTC; CDR3 protein: CASSLYWGEQYF
J gene: TRBJ1-2; CDR3 length: 12; D gene: NA; V gene: TRBV29-1; clone size: many; CDR3 DNA: TGCAGCGTTGAAGAATCCGGGGATGGCTACACCTTC; CDR3 protein: CSVEESGDGYTF
J gene: TRBJ1-1; CDR3 length: 14; D gene: NA; V gene: TRBV10-3; clone size: few; CDR3 DNA: TGTGCCATCACCCAAGGAGGGGCAGACACTGAAGCTTTCTTT; CDR3 protein: CAITQGGADTEAFF
J gene: TRBJ2-7; CDR3 length: 14; D gene: NA; V gene: TRBV28; clone size: many; CDR3 DNA: TGTGCCAGCAGTTCCGAGTTCGGGGTAGTCGAGCAGTACTTC; CDR3 protein: CASSSEFGVVEQYF
J gene: TRBJ2-2; CDR3 length: 11; D gene: NA; V gene: TRBV2; clone size: NA; CDR3 DNA: TGTGCCAGCAGTGGCCCTCGGGAGCTGTTTTTT; CDR3 protein: CASSGPRELFF
J gene: TRBJ2-1; CDR3 length: 13; D gene: TRBD2; V gene: TRBV29-1; clone size: many; CDR3 DNA: TGCAGCGCGGGGGGGGGCGACCGTAATGAGCAGTTCTTC; CDR3 protein: CSAGGGDRNEQFF
J gene: TRBJ2-7; CDR3 length: 13; D gene: TRBD2; V gene: TRBV2; clone size: NA; CDR3 DNA: TGTGCCAGCAGTTCCCAGCGGGAGGAAGAGCAGTACTTC; CDR3 protein: CASSSQREEEQYF
J gene: TRBJ2-3; CDR3 length: 13; D gene: NA; V gene: TRBV15; clone size: NA; CDR3 DNA: TGTGCCATCAGGGGGGGGCTGGGCGATACGCAGTATTTT; CDR3 protein: CAIRGGLGDTQYF
J gene: TRBJ1-5; CDR3 length: 14; D gene: NA; V gene: TRBV10-3; clone size: many; CDR3 DNA: TGTGCCATCAGCTCAGATAGCTCGGGTCAGCCCCAGCATTTT; CDR3 protein: CAISSDSSGQPQHF
J gene: TRBJ2-7; CDR3 length: 12; D gene: NA; V gene: TRBV5-1; clone size: many; CDR3 DNA: TGCGCCAGCAGCTTCAACGGATACGAGCAGTACTTC; CDR3 protein: CASSFNGYEQYF
J gene: TRBJ2-5; CDR3 length: 15; D gene: NA; V gene: TRBV6-2/TRBV6-3; clone size: few; CDR3 DNA: TGTGCCAGCAGTTACCCCGCCTCGGGGGAAGAGACCCAGTACTTC; CDR3 protein: CASSYPASGEETQYF
J gene: TRBJ1-1; CDR3 length: 14; D gene: NA; V gene: TRBV7-2; clone size: many; CDR3 DNA: TGTGCCAGCAGCATGACCGGGACCAACACTGAAGCTTTCTTT; CDR3 protein: CASSMTGTNTEAFF
J gene: TRBJ2-3; CDR3 length: 14; D gene: NA; V gene: TRBV3-1; clone size: many; CDR3 DNA: TGTGCCAGCAGCCAAGGGGCCGTCACAGATACGCAGTATTTT; CDR3 protein: CASSQGAVTDTQYF
J gene: TRBJ2-3; CDR3 length: 12; D gene: NA; V gene: TRBV9; clone size: many; CDR3 DNA: TGTGCCAGCAGCGTAGGAACAGATACGCAGTATTTT; CDR3 protein: CASSVGTDTQYF
J gene: TRBJ1-1; CDR3 length: 13; D gene: NA; V gene: TRBV6-2/TRBV6-3; clone size: NA; CDR3 DNA: TGTGCCAGCGGAATACAGGTGGGGACTGAAGCTTTCTTT; CDR3 protein: CASGIQVGTEAFF
J gene: TRBJ2-3; CDR3 length: 14; D gene: NA; V gene: TRBV28; clone size: few; CDR3 DNA: TGTGCCAGCAGTGCCGCCACTCGCACAGATACGCAGTATTTT; CDR3 protein: CASSAATRTDTQYF
J gene: TRBJ1-1; CDR3 length: 15; D gene: NA; V gene: TRBV29-1; clone size: many; CDR3 DNA: TGCAGCGCAAAAGGTGAGGGAATAGGGAACACTGAAGCTTTCTTT; CDR3 protein: CSAKGEGIGNTEAFF
J gene: TRBJ2-2; CDR3 length: 16; D gene: TRBD2; V gene: TRBV5-1; clone size: many; CDR3 DNA: TGCGCCAGCAGCTTGGGGGCTAGCGGTCGCACCGGGGAGCTGTTTTTT; CDR3 protein: CASSLGASGRTGELFF
J gene: TRBJ2-2; CDR3 length: 13; D gene: TRBD2; V gene: TRBV24-1; clone size: many; CDR3 DNA: TGTGCCACCATGTGGGAGGGCACCGGGGAGCTGTTTTTT; CDR3 protein: CATMWEGTGELFF
J gene: TRBJ2-1; CDR3 length: 15; D gene: NA; V gene: TRBV27; clone size: few; CDR3 DNA: TGTGCCAGCAGTCCGATTGGGGTCAGGACAAGAGAGCAGTTCTTC; CDR3 protein: CASSPIGVRTREQFF
J gene: TRBJ1-1; CDR3 length: 13; D gene: NA; V gene: TRBV14; clone size: few; CDR3 DNA: TGTGCCAGCAGCCAGGGCATGGGAACTGAAGCTTTCTTT; CDR3 protein: CASSQGMGTEAFF
J gene: TRBJ2-7; CDR3 length: 16; D gene: NA; V gene: TRBV5-6; clone size: few; CDR3 DNA: TGTGCCAGCAGCTTGGGAAGGGGGTCATACTACTACGAGCAGTACTTC; CDR3 protein: CASSLGRGSYYYEQYF
J gene: TRBJ1-6; CDR3 length: 14; D gene: NA; V gene: TRBV10-2; clone size: many; CDR3 DNA: TGCGCCAGCAGTTTGGCCAGGGAGTATTCACCCCTCCACTTT; CDR3 protein: CASSLAREYSPLHF
J gene: TRBJ2-1; CDR3 length: 14; D gene: NA; V gene: TRBV5-6; clone size: many; CDR3 DNA: TGTGCCAGCAGCGCCGGGACATTCAGGGGTGAGCAGTTCTTC; CDR3 protein: CASSAGTFRGEQFF
J gene: TRBJ2-1; CDR3 length: 15; D gene: NA; V gene: TRBV7-2; clone size: many; CDR3 DNA: TGTGCCAGCAGCTCCGGGACATTGGCCTACAATGAGCAGTTCTTC; CDR3 protein: CASSSGTLAYNEQFF
J gene: TRBJ2-3; CDR3 length: 14; D gene: NA; V gene: TRBV4-3; clone size: many; CDR3 DNA: TGCGCCAGCAGCCCGACGGGCCCCACAGATACGCAGTATTTT; CDR3 protein: CASSPTGPTDTQYF
J gene: TRBJ1-1; CDR3 length: 14; D gene: NA; V gene: TRBV5-1; clone size: many; CDR3 DNA: TGCGCCAGCAGCCAGAGTGGGGGAGGCACTGAAGCTTTCTTT; CDR3 protein: CASSQSGGGTEAFF
J gene: TRBJ2-7; CDR3 length: 13; D gene: NA; V gene: TRBV15; clone size: many; CDR3 DNA: TGTGCCACCAGCAGAGGACTTCACTACGAGCAGTACTTC; CDR3 protein: CATSRGLHYEQYF
J gene: TRBJ2-3; CDR3 length: 14; D gene: NA; V gene: TRBV20-1; clone size: NA; CDR3 DNA: TGCAGTGCTACTGGACGGGATGACACAGATACGCAGTATTTT; CDR3 protein: CSATGRDDTDTQYF
J gene: TRBJ1-5; CDR3 length: 13; D gene: NA; V gene: TRBV7-2; clone size: few; CDR3 DNA: TGTGCCAGCAGCTTCGGGCCAGATGAGCCCCAGCATTTT; CDR3 protein: CASSFGPDEPQHF
J gene: TRBJ2-5; CDR3 length: 14; D gene: TRBD1; V gene: TRBV20-1; clone size: many; CDR3 DNA: TGCAGTGCTAATAAGGACAGGGTGGGGGAGACCCAGTACTTC; CDR3 protein: CSANKDRVGETQYF
J gene: TRBJ1-5; CDR3 length: 14; D gene: NA; V gene: TRBV2; clone size: NA; CDR3 DNA: TGTGCCAGCAGTGGTAACGGGAAGAATCAGCCCCAGCATTTT; CDR3 protein: CASSGNGKNQPQHF
J gene: TRBJ1-6; CDR3 length: 14; D gene: NA; V gene: TRBV28; clone size: NA; CDR3 DNA: TGTGCCAGCAGTTTTGGCAGAAATAATTCACCCCTCCACTTT; CDR3 protein: CASSFGRNNSPLHF
J gene: TRBJ2-5; CDR3 length: 12; D gene: NA; V gene: TRBV20-1; clone size: NA; CDR3 DNA: TGCAGTGCTAGTCGTCAGGTGGAGACCCAGTACTTC; CDR3 protein: CSASRQVETQYF
J gene: TRBJ1-6; CDR3 length: 15; D gene: NA; V gene: TRBV7-2; clone size: many; CDR3 DNA: TGTGCCAGCAGCTTAGAGGGGACCCTAGATTCACCCCTCCACTTT; CDR3 protein: CASSLEGTLDSPLHF
J gene: TRBJ1-1; CDR3 length: 19; D gene: TRBD1; V gene: TRBV27; clone size: NA; CDR3 DNA: TGTGCCAGCAGTTTATTTCCCAGCCAACCCGACAGGGCCAACACTGAAGCTTTCTTT; CDR3 protein: CASSLFPSQPDRANTEAFF
J gene: TRBJ2-5; CDR3 length: 14; D gene: TRBD2; V gene: TRBV29-1; clone size: many; CDR3 DNA: TGCAGCGCTGGAGCGGGAGTGCAGGAAGAGACCCAGTACTTC; CDR3 protein: CSAGAGVQEETQYF
J gene: TRBJ2-3; CDR3 length: 18; D gene: TRBD1; V gene: TRBV7-8; clone size: NA; CDR3 DNA: TGTGCCAGCAGCTTAGCGCTGACAGGGGGCGCGAGCACAGATACGCAGTATTTT; CDR3 protein: CASSLALTGGASTDTQYF
J gene: TRBJ1-1; CDR3 length: 14; D gene: NA; V gene: TRBV7-2; clone size: many; CDR3 DNA: TGTGCCAGCAGCCCGCGAGGGGGGGTCACTGAAGCTTTCTTT; CDR3 protein: CASSPRGGVTEAFF
J gene: TRBJ2-1; CDR3 length: 15; D gene: TRBD2; V gene: TRBV10-3; clone size: NA; CDR3 DNA: TGTGCCATCAGTGTAATGGCTAGCGGGAGTAATGAGCAGTTCTTC; CDR3 protein: CAISVMASGSNEQFF
J gene: TRBJ2-1; CDR3 length: 14; D gene: NA; V gene: TRBV5-1; clone size: few; CDR3 DNA: TGCGCCAGCAGCCCGGGGGATACCTACAATGAGCAGTTCTTC; CDR3 protein: CASSPGDTYNEQFF
J gene: TRBJ1-1; CDR3 length: 16; D gene: NA; V gene: TRBV18; clone size: many; CDR3 DNA: TGTGCCAGCTCACGTTTGTTGGGTGACGGAAACACTGAAGCTTTCTTT; CDR3 protein: CASSRLLGDGNTEAFF
J gene: TRBJ2-1; CDR3 length: 13; D gene: NA; V gene: TRBV5-1; clone size: many; CDR3 DNA: TGCGCCAGCTCGGAGGGGCAGGGGGGTGAGCAGTTCTTC; CDR3 protein: CASSEGQGGEQFF